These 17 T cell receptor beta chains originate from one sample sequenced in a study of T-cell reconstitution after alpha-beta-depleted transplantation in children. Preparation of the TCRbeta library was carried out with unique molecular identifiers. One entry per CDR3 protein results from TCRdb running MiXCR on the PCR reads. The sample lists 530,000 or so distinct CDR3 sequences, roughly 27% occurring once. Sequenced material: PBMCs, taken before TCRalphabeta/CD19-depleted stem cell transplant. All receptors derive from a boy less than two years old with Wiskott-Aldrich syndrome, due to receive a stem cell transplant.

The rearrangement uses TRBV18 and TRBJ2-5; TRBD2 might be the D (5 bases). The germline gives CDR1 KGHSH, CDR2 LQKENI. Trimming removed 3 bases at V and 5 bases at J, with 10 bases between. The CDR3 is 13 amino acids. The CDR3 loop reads CASSPGVTETQYF. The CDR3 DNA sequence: TGTGCCAGCTCACCGGGAGTGACGGAGACCCAGTACTTC.

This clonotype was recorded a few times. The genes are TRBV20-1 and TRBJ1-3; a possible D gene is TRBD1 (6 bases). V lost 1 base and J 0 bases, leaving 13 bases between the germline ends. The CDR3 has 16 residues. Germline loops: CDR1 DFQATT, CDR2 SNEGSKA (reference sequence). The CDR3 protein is CSARGGDKGSGNTIYF. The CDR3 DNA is TGCAGTGCTAGAGGGGGGGACAAAGGCTCTGGAAACACCATATATTTT.

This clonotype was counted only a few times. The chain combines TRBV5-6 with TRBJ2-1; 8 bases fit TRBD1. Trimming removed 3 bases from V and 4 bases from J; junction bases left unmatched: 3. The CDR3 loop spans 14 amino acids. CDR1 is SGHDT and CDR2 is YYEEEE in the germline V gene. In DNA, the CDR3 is TGTGCCAGCAGCTACGGGACAGGATACAATGAGCAGTTCTTC. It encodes CASSYGTGYNEQFF.

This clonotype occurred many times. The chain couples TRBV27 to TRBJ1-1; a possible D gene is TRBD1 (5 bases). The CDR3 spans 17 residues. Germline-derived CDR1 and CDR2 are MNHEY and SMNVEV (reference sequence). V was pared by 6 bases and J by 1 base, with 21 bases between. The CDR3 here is CASRQVQIGTTNTEAFF. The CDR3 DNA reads TGTGCCAGCAGACAAGTACAAATAGGGACCACGAACACTGAAGCTTTCTTT.

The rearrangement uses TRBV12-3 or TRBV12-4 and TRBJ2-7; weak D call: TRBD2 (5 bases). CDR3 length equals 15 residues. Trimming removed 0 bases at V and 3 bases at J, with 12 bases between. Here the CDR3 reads CASSLAGVYNYEQYF. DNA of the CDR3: TGTGCCAGCAGTTTAGCGGGAGTGTATAACTACGAGCAGTACTTC.

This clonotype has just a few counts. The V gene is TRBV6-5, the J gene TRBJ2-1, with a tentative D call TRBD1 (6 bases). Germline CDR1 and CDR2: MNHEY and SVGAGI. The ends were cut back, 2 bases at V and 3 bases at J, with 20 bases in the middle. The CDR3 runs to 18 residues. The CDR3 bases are TGTGCCAGCAGTTACCCTCGGGGTTCTAGCAGGGGCTACAATGAGCAGTTCTTC. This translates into CASSYPRGSSRGYNEQFF.

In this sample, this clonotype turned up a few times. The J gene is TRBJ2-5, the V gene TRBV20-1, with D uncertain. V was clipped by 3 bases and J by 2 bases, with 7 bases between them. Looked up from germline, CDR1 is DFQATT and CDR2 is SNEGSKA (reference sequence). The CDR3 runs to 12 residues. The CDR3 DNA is TGCAGTGCTAGGGGGATTCAAGAGACCCAGTACTTC. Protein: CSARGIQETQYF.

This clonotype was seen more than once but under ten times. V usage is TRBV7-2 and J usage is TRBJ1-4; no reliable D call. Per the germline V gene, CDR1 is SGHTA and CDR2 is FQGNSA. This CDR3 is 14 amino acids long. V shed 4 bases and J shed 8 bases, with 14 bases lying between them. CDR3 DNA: TGTGCCAGCAGCTATGGACCGGCTGGCGAAAAACTGTTTTTT. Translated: CASSYGPAGEKLFF.

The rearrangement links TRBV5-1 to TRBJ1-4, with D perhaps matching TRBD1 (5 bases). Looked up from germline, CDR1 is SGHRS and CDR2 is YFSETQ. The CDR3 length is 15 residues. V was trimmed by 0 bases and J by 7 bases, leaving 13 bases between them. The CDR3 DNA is TGCGCCAGCAGCTTGGCGGGGGTCGGAAGTGAAAAACTGTTTTTT. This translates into CASSLAGVGSEKLFF.

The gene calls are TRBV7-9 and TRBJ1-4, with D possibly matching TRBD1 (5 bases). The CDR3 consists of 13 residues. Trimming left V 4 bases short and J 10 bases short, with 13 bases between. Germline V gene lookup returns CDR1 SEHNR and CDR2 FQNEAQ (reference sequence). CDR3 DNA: TGTGCCAGCAGCTGGGTTGGACAAGGAAAACTGTTTTTT. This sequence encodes CASSWVGQGKLFF.

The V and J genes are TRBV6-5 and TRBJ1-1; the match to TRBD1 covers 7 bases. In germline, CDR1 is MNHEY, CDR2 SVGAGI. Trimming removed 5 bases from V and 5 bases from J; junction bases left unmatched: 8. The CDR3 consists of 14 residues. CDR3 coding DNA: TGTGCCAGCAGTCACCCAAGGGACAGAACTGAAGCTTTCTTT. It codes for CASSHPRDRTEAFF.

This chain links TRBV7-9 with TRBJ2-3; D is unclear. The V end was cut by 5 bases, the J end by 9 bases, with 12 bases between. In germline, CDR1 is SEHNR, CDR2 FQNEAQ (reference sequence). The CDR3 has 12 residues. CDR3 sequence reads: CASSIDQATQYF. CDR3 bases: TGTGCCAGCAGCATAGACCAGGCAACGCAGTATTTT.

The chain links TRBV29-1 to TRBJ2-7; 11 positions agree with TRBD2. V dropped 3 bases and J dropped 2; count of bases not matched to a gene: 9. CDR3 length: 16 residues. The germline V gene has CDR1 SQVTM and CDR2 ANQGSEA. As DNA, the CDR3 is TGCAGCGTTGATGGGGTGGGGACTAGCGGTACCTACGAGCAGTACTTC. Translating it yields CSVDGVGTSGTYEQYF.

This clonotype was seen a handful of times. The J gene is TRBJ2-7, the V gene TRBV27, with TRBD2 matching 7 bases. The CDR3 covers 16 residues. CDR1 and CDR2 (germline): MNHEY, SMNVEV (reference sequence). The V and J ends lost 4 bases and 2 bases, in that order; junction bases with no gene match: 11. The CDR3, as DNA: TGTGCCAGCAGTTCTCCCGGGAGGCTACAAGCCTACGAGCAGTACTTC. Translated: CASSSPGRLQAYEQYF.

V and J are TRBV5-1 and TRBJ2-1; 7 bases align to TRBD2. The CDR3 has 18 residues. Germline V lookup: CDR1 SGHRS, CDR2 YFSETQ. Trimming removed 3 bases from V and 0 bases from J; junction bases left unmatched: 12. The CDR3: CASSSRTFRDYSYNEQFF. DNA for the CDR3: TGCGCCAGCAGCTCACGTACATTCCGGGACTACTCCTACAATGAGCAGTTCTTC. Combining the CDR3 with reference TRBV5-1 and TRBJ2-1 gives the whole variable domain KAGVTQTPRYLIKTRGQQVTLSCSPISGHRSVSWYQQTPGQGLQFLFEYFSETQRNKGNFPGRFSGRQFSNSRSEMNVSTLELGDSALYLCASSSRTFRDYSYNEQFFGPGTRLTVL.

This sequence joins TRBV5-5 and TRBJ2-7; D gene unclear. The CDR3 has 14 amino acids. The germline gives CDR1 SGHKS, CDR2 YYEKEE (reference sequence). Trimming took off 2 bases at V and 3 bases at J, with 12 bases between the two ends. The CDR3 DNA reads TGTGCCAGCAGCTTCTCCTTAACACTCTACGAGCAGTACTTC. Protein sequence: CASSFSLTLYEQYF.

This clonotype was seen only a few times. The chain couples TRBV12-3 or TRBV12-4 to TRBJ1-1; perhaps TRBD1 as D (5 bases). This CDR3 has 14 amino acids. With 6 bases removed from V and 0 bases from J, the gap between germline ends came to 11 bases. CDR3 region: CASRPGTVNTEAFF. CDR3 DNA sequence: TGTGCCAGCAGGCCCGGGACGGTGAACACTGAAGCTTTCTTT.